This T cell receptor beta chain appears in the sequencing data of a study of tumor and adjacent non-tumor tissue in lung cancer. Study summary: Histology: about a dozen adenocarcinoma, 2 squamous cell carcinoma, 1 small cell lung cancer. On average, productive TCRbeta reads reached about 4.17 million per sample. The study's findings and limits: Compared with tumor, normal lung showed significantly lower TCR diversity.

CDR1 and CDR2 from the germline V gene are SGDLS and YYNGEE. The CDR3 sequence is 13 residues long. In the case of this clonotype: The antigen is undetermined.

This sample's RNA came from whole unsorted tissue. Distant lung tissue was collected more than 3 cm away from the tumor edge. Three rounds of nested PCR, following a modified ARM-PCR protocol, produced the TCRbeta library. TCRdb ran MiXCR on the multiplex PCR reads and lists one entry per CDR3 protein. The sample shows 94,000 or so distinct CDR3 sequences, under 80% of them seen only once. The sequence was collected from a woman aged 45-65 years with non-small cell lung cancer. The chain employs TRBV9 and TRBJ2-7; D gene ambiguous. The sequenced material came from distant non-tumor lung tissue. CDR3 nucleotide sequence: TGTGTCGGCGGTGATTCGGGCGGATACGAGCAGTACTTC. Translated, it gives CVGGDSGGYEQYF. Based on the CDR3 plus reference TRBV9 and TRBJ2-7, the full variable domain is DSGVTQTPKHLITATGQRVTLRCSPRSGDLSVYWYQQSLDQGLQFLIQYYNGEERAKGNILERFSAQQFPDLHSELNLSSLELGDSALYFCVGGDSGGYEQYFGPGTRLTVT.